Shown below are 19 T cell receptor beta chains from a single sample sequenced in a study of shared clonotypes between healthy human individuals. Naive CD8 cells comprised CD45RO-negative, CCR7-positively selected cells, excluding terminally differentiated effector memory CD45RA+ cells. Profiled with immunoSEQ multiplex PCR; TCRdb holds only in-frame clones, not every one. The table shows millions of clones, with approximately 94% occurring only once. Sequencing used naive CD8+ T cells from PBMCs. These receptors came from a man in his late teens or twenties in good health. Some clones in this sample may be carry-over from other donors' samples.

The rearrangement links TRBV6-4 to TRBJ2-1; 8 positions agree with TRBD1. The CDR3 runs to 15 residues. Per the germline V gene, CDR1 is MRHNA and CDR2 is SNTAGT. V lost 6 bases and J lost 3; bases outside the gene matches: 7. Written as DNA, the CDR3 is TGTGCCAGCAGCCTCAGGGGGCTGGGCTACAATGAGCAGTTCTTC. As protein: CASSLRGLGYNEQFF.

The CDR3, as DNA: TGTGCCAGCAGCTTATCCGGGTACTATGGCTACACCTTC. This gives the protein CASSLSGYYGYTF. The genes are TRBV5-6 and TRBJ1-2; D is uncertain. This CDR3 comprises 13 residues. The germline gives CDR1 SGHDT, CDR2 YYEEEE. V lost 2 bases and J lost 3, with 8 bases in between.

The CDR3 nucleotides read TGCAGCGTTGCCGGGCTAGCGGGAGCGGTGCCCTACGAGCAGTACTTC. This gives the protein CSVAGLAGAVPYEQYF. The chain carries TRBV29-1 and TRBJ2-7, with 10 bases identical to TRBD2. The germline gives CDR1 SQVTM, CDR2 ANQGSEA. The V segment lost 4 bases and the J segment 2 bases; nucleotides outside the gene matches: 11. CDR3 size: 16 residues.

J is TRBJ2-7 and V is TRBV10-3, with TRBD2 identical over 9 bases. With V trimmed by 9 bases and J by 0 bases, 9 bases remained unmatched. Germline CDR1 reads ENHRY; CDR2 reads SYGVKD. The CDR3 extends over 15 amino acids. Here the CDR3 reads CAISVTSGFSYEQYF. The CDR3 DNA follows: TGTGCCATTTCTGTGACTAGCGGATTCTCCTACGAGCAGTACTTC.

The chain couples TRBV7-2 to TRBJ1-1; D not certain. Trimming took off 0 bases at V and 0 bases at J, with 5 bases between the two ends. The CDR3 consists of 14 residues. Germline V gene data show CDR1 as SGHTA and CDR2 as FQGNSA. CDR3 sequence (DNA): TGTGCCAGCAGCTTAGCGCGTATGAACACTGAAGCTTTCTTT. Protein product: CASSLARMNTEAFF.

This sequence joins TRBV9 and TRBJ2-1; 9 bases align to TRBD2. This CDR3 spans 14 amino acids. Germline assignment: CDR1 SGDLS and CDR2 YYNGEE. J lost 6 bases, V lost 5 bases, and 6 bases had no gene match. The CDR3 loop is CASSAGGPLNEQFF. For the CDR3, the DNA is TGTGCCAGCAGTGCGGGAGGGCCTCTCAATGAGCAGTTCTTC.

This sequence joins TRBV28 and TRBJ1-1; possibly TRBD1 for D (5 bases). Germline V gene data show CDR1 as MDHEN and CDR2 as SYDVKM. Trimming took 5 bases from V and 6 from J, leaving 13 bases between them. CDR3 length: 13 residues. The DNA for the CDR3 is TGTGCCAGCAGTGACCCCGGGACGTCTGAAGCTTTCTTT. It is translated as CASSDPGTSEAFF.

Turning to this clone: The identical CDR3 is also encoded by other nucleotide sequences in the sample. The V and J genes are TRBV7-9 and TRBJ1-4; D gene ambiguous. With 3 bases removed from V and 2 bases from J, the gap between germline ends came to 4 bases. The CDR3 sequence is 13 residues long. Germline CDR1 SEHNR, CDR2 FQNEAQ (reference sequence). The CDR3 DNA follows: TGTGCCAGCAGCTTGGCTACTAATGAAAAACTGTTTTTT. It yields the protein CASSLATNEKLFF.

The chain employs TRBV4-1 and TRBJ1-1; 8 positions match TRBD1. The length of the CDR3 is 16 residues. Germline V lookup: CDR1 MGHRA, CDR2 YSYEKL. With V trimmed by 4 bases and J by 1 base, 8 bases remained unmatched. This CDR3 is CASSRQGSFANTEAFF. CDR3 DNA: TGCGCCAGCAGCCGACAGGGGTCCTTTGCGAACACTGAAGCTTTCTTT.

J is TRBJ2-1 and V is TRBV10-1; weak D call: TRBD2 (6 bases). The CDR3 sequence is 15 residues long. Germline values: CDR1 WNHNN, CDR2 SYGVQD (reference sequence). V shed 0 bases and J shed 7 bases, with 13 bases lying between them. The CDR3 nucleotides read TGCGCCAGCAGTGAGTCCGACGGGAGTGTGAATGAGCAGTTCTTC. It specifies CASSESDGSVNEQFF.

The V and J genes are TRBV7-9 and TRBJ2-2; unclear D gene. V was trimmed by 2 bases and J by 0 bases, leaving 7 bases between them. This CDR3 contains 15 residues. Germline V gives CDR1 SEHNR, CDR2 FQNEAQ (reference sequence). The CDR3 here is CASSLLSPNTGELFF. The CDR3, as DNA: TGTGCCAGCAGCTTACTCAGTCCGAACACCGGGGAGCTGTTTTTT.

This chain uses TRBV9 with TRBJ2-3; D is ambiguous. Trimming cost V 3 bases and J 2 bases, with 7 bases left between them. The CDR3 contains 13 residues. CDR1 and CDR2 from the germline V gene are SGDLS and YYNGEE. The CDR3 loop reads CASSAYATDTQYF. CDR3 in DNA: TGTGCCAGCAGCGCGTATGCCACAGATACGCAGTATTTT.

This chain links TRBV28 with TRBJ1-5; D is unresolved. V was cut by 3 bases and J by 3 bases, with 9 bases left in between. Germline CDR1 is MDHEN and CDR2 is SYDVKM. The CDR3 contains 14 residues. This CDR3 is CASSLGRDNQPQHF. The DNA of the CDR3 is TGTGCCAGCAGTTTGGGCAGAGACAATCAGCCCCAGCATTTT.

V usage is TRBV7-8 and J usage is TRBJ2-4, with D possibly being TRBD2 (5 bases). V lost 1 base and J lost 6, with 19 bases in between. CDR3 size: 17 residues. Germline V gene lookup returns CDR1 SGHVS and CDR2 FQNEAQ. The CDR3, as DNA: TGTGCCAGCAGCTTAGGACGGGGATTCGATGCTGGAAACATTCAGTACTTC. It is translated as CASSLGRGFDAGNIQYF.

The rearrangement uses TRBV29-1 and TRBJ2-7; 7 bases are a match to TRBD2. V lost 0 bases, J lost 2 bases, and 10 bases stayed unmatched. This CDR3 is 16 amino acids long. Germline V gene data show CDR1 as SQVTM and CDR2 as ANQGSEA. DNA for the CDR3: TGCAGCGTTGAAGAGCCCGTAGCGGGCACAACCTACGAGCAGTACTTC. Encoded protein: CSVEEPVAGTTYEQYF.

The rearrangement links TRBV4-1 to TRBJ2-7; D is possibly TRBD2 (6 bases). In germline, CDR1 is MGHRA, CDR2 YSYEKL. The ends were cut back, 4 bases at V and 6 bases at J, with 16 bases in the middle. This CDR3 spans 14 amino acids. The CDR3 DNA sequence: TGCGCCAGCAGCCCCCGTTTGGGGGGTGGCGAGCAGTACTTC. This sequence encodes CASSPRLGGGEQYF.

This clone was seen once. V gene TRBV19 combines with J gene TRBJ2-3, with a weak D call TRBD1 (6 bases). Germline loops: CDR1 LNHDA, CDR2 SQIVND (reference sequence). The CDR3 covers 15 residues. V gave up 6 bases and J gave up 1 base, with 14 bases separating them. The CDR3 here is CASRFGGQGTDTQYF. The CDR3, as DNA: TGTGCCAGTAGATTTGGGGGACAAGGCACAGATACGCAGTATTTT.

Remarks on this clone: This CDR3 is also generated by other DNA sequences in the sample. This chain links TRBV27 with TRBJ2-7; the D gene is possibly TRBD1 (6 bases). Looked up from germline, CDR1 is MNHEY and CDR2 is SMNVEV (reference sequence). The V end was cut by 6 bases, the J end by 5 bases, with 8 bases between. The CDR3 is 11 residues long. CDR3 in amino acids: CASRGGHEQYF. The CDR3 nucleotides are TGTGCCAGCAGAGGGGGTCACGAGCAGTACTTC.

This clone was seen once. This chain uses TRBV6-1 with TRBJ2-5; D is uncertain. This CDR3 contains 15 residues. The V and J ends lost 3 bases and 2 bases respectively, with 13 bases between them. Per the germline V gene, CDR1 is MNHNS and CDR2 is SASEGT. The CDR3 loop reads CASSDFSTPQETQYF. Written as DNA, the CDR3 is TGTGCCAGCAGTGATTTTTCCACCCCACAAGAGACCCAGTACTTC.